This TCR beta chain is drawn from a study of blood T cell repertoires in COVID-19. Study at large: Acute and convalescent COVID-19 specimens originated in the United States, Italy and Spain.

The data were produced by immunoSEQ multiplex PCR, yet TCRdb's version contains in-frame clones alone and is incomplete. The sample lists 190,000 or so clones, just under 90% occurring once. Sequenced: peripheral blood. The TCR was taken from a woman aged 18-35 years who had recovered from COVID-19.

Here the CDR3 reads CASSQDGGTGWAGELFF. CDR3 nucleotides: TGCGCCAGCAGCCAAGACGGCGGTACGGGATGGGCCGGGGAGCTGTTTTTT. This chain links TRBV4-3 with TRBJ2-2; a possible D gene is TRBD2 (5 bases). V lost 0 bases and J 6 bases, leaving 17 bases between the germline ends. The germline gives CDR1 LGHNA, CDR2 YSLEER. CDR3 size: 17 residues.